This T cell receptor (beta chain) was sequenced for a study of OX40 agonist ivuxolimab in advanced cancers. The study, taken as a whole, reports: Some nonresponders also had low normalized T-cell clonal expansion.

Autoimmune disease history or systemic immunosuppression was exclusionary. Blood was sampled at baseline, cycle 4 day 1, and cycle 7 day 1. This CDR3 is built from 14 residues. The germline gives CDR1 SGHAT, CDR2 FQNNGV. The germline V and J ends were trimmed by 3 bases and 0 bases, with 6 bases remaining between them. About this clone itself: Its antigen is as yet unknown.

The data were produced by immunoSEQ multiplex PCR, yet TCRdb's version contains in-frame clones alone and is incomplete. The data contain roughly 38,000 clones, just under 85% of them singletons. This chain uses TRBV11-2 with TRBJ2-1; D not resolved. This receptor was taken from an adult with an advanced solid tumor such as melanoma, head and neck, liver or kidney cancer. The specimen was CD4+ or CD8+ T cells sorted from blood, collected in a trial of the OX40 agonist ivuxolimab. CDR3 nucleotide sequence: TGTGCCAGCAGCTTCCGTGACTCCTACAATGAGCAGTTCTTC. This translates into CASSFRDSYNEQFF.